This T cell receptor beta chain appears in the sequencing data of a study of T cell responses to AZD1222 COVID-19 vaccine. Study-wide findings and caveats: Spike-specific TCR repertoires showed rising breadth and depth after two AZD1222 doses. At baseline, just a handful of AZD1222 recipients tested seropositive. Unmutated regions of variants are reportedly targeted by nearly half of spike-specific TCRs.

As regards this clone: Its antigen is still unknown.

Clones were read by immunoSEQ multiplex PCR, and TCRdb kept only the in-frame ones, dropping some. This table holds 85,000 to 100,000 clones, about 88% found once. This CDR3 region has 15 residues. Looked up from germline, CDR1 is LNHDA and CDR2 is SQIVND (reference sequence). Trimming cost V 1 base and J 4 bases; bases outside gene matches: 4. Timing groups of about 4 and about 12 weeks for second doses were pooled. The clonotype comes from an adult who received the AZD1222 COVID-19 vaccine. The starting material was peripheral blood, obtained 28 days after the second AZD1222 dose. The chain uses TRBV19 and TRBJ1-5; 7 bases map to TRBD1. The CDR3 nucleotides read TGTGCCAGTAGTATAGTCGGGACAGTAAATCAGCCCCAGCATTTT. Translating gives CASSIVGTVNQPQHF.